What follows describes a single TCR beta chain. The entry originates in a study of blood T cell repertoires in COVID-19. Clinical histories supplied by participants themselves formed the basis of cohort assignment. Clones were read by immunoSEQ multiplex PCR, and TCRdb kept only the in-frame ones, dropping some. The table has about 330,000 clones, roughly nine tenths seen once; the top ten hold roughly 20%. The CDR3 is 17 residues long. Germline V lookup: CDR1 MNHEY, CDR2 SMNVEV (reference sequence). V lost 5 bases, J lost 2 bases, and 10 bases stayed unmatched. The TCR originated in a woman in her 30s who had recovered from COVID-19. Sequencing used PBMCs or T cells enriched from blood (not recorded which). This chain uses TRBV27 with TRBJ2-7; 12 positions agree with TRBD2. In DNA form, the CDR3 reads TGTGCCAGCAGTCCAAGACTAGCGGGAGAGCGGGCCTACGAGCAGTACTTC. This encodes CASSPRLAGERAYEQYF.